A single T cell receptor beta chain is shown here with its context. What it binds is not known. The germline gives CDR1 LNHDA, CDR2 SQIVND (reference sequence). V lost 5 bases, J lost 1 base, and 14 bases lay in between. This CDR3 has 16 amino acids. Assay execution took place at the deep level. Some clones are missing from TCRdb's copy, which holds only in-frame ones; the method was immunoSEQ multiplex PCR. This sample carries more than 2 million clones, around 93% of them seen once, and the ten largest clones take over 1.5%. In the naive CD8 group, cells lacked CD45RO and were positively selected for CCR7, so terminally differentiated effector memory CD45RA+ cells were left out. The sample is drawn from a study of shared clonotypes between healthy human individuals. Whole-study context: Researchers assigned three CD4 naive, three CD4 memory, two CD8 naive and one CD8 memory plate to each donor. Whole-study results and caveats: Some naive CD4 clonotypes, approximately 4.5%, turned up in common across a handful of donors. A limitation of the genetic and exposure-history diversity represented arose from few donors.

This receptor was identified in a man younger than 35 in good health. Some clones in this sample may be carry-over from other donors' samples. The gene calls are TRBV19 and TRBJ2-2, with unresolved D. Sequencing was done on a sample of naive CD8+ T cells from PBMCs. DNA for the CDR3: TGTGCCAGTAGTCCCCCGTCGGGCCAGAACACCGGGGAGCTGTTTTTT. It specifies CASSPPSGQNTGELFF. Supplemented by reference TRBV19 and TRBJ2-2, the full variable domain reads DGGITQSPKYLFRKEGQNVTLSCEQNLNHDAMYWYRQDPGQGLRLIYYSQIVNDFQKGDIAEGYSVSREKKESFPLTVTSAQKNPTAFYLCASSPPSGQNTGELFFGEGSRLTVL.